This TCR beta chain was captured in a study of Ad26.COV2.S vaccination and SARS-CoV-2 variants. Overall study: Donor participated within the Ad26.COV2.S arm of the COV1001 trial. Overall study results and limits: Reported post-vaccination CD8+ and CD4+ T cell responses to spike showed substantial breadth. With respect to non-spike TCR breadth, vaccine and placebo recipients were similar. Vaccine recipients had higher spike-specific TCR breadth than placebo recipients.

Deletions cut 2 bases from V and 0 bases from J, with 11 bases between. Germline V gives CDR1 SGHTA, CDR2 FQGNSA. The length of the CDR3 is 15 residues. The table lists this clone with a count of one. Its antigen is unknown. Profiled with immunoSEQ multiplex PCR; TCRdb holds only in-frame clones, not every one. The repertoire has around 340,000 clones, 75% to 90% of them found once; the top ten carry roughly a tenth. Treatment in this sample: some 19 received Ad26.COV2.S at low or high dose, single or two shots; roughly five received placebo; per-sample allocation not given. Repertoires come from day 63 after the first vaccine or placebo injection.

This sequence originates from a person between 18 and 65 years old who received the Ad26.COV2.S COVID-19 vaccine or a placebo. This sequence joins TRBV7-2 and TRBJ2-7, with no clear D. The sequenced sample was peripheral blood, obtained in a trial of Ad26.COV2.S vaccine versus placebo. CDR3: CASSLWSQISYEQYF. CDR3 DNA: TGTGCCAGCAGCTTATGGAGTCAGATCTCCTACGAGCAGTACTTC.